The 28 T cell receptor beta chains below were found in one sample sequenced in a study of shared clonotypes between healthy human individuals. Assay: immunoSEQ multiplex PCR; the TCRdb copy retains only in-frame clones and omits some. Of more than 2 million clones in the sample, 93% are singletons; the top ten hold roughly 1.7%. CD45RO-negative CD8 cells positively selected for CCR7 made up the naive population, which excluded terminally differentiated effector memory CD45RA+ cells. Sequencing was carried out using naive CD8+ T cells from PBMCs. Every receptor here comes from a young man in good health. Some clones in this sample may be carry-over from other donors' samples.

V usage is TRBV4-3 and J usage is TRBJ1-1; D not resolved. The CDR3 extends over 16 amino acids. Trimming removed 4 bases from V and 0 bases from J, with 15 bases in between. The germline V gene encodes CDR1 LGHNA and CDR2 YSLEER. This CDR3 is CASSPGPREMNTEAFF. The CDR3 DNA follows: TGCGCCAGCAGCCCCGGCCCGAGGGAGATGAACACTGAAGCTTTCTTT.

The chain uses TRBV7-6 and TRBJ2-6; D is possibly TRBD2 (5 bases). CDR3 length: 18 amino acids. The V end was cut by 1 base, the J end by 0 bases, with 13 bases between. The germline gives CDR1 SGHVS, CDR2 FNYEAQ. This chain's CDR3 is CASSLERDIHSGANVLTF. CDR3 DNA: TGTGCCAGCAGCTTAGAACGGGATATACACTCTGGGGCCAACGTCCTGACTTTC.

The chain is built from TRBV11-3 and TRBJ2-2, with 9 bases lining up with TRBD1. This CDR3 is 16 amino acids long. V trimming: 5 bases; J trimming: 4 bases; junction bases outside the gene matches: 8. Looked up from germline, CDR1 is SGHNT and CDR2 is YENEEA. CDR3 coding DNA: TGTGCCAGCAGCGCCTGGACAGGGGAAATCACCGGGGAGCTGTTTTTT. Translating it yields CASSAWTGEITGELFF.

This clone has a single count. The chain combines TRBV27 with TRBJ1-1, with 9 bases lining up with TRBD1. The junction had 8 bases not matched to a gene; V was cut back by 7 bases and J by 5 bases. This CDR3 is built from 14 residues. Per the germline V gene, CDR1 is MNHEY and CDR2 is SMNVEV (reference sequence). CDR3 sequence reads: CASTLTGGFTEAFF. The CDR3 coding sequence is TGTGCCAGCACCTTGACAGGGGGATTTACTGAAGCTTTCTTT.

The chain has TRBV27 and TRBJ2-7, with D possibly being TRBD1 or TRBD2 (5 bases each). This CDR3 is 12 amino acids long. The V end lost 4 bases, the J end lost 6 bases, and 10 bases lay between the germline ends. CDR1 and CDR2 from the germline V gene are MNHEY and SMNVEV (reference sequence). In nucleotides, the CDR3 is TGTGCCAGCAGTTCGTCGGGGACCGAGCAGTACTTC. This gives the protein CASSSSGTEQYF.

This sequence joins TRBV5-4 and TRBJ1-2; D may be TRBD1 (6 bases). The CDR3 loop spans 12 amino acids. The V gene's germline CDR1 is SGHNT and CDR2 YYREEE (reference sequence). The V end lost 5 bases, the J end lost 6 bases, and 11 bases lay between the germline ends. The chain's CDR3 is CASREGGNGYTF. The CDR3 DNA is TGTGCCAGCAGAGAGGGGGGCAATGGCTACACCTTC.

V and J are TRBV5-1 and TRBJ1-2; no definite D call. The CDR3 is made up of 12 amino acids. V lost 4 bases, J lost 6 bases, and 10 bases lay in between. In germline, CDR1 is SGHRS, CDR2 YFSETQ. The DNA for the CDR3 is TGCGCCAGCAGCGGACGTCCAGATGGCTACACCTTC. This encodes CASSGRPDGYTF. The variable domain in full, with the rest retrieved from reference TRBV5-1 and TRBJ1-2, is KAGVTQTPRYLIKTRGQQVTLSCSPISGHRSVSWYQQTPGQGLQFLFEYFSETQRNKGNFPGRFSGRQFSNSRSEMNVSTLELGDSALYLCASSGRPDGYTFGSGTRLTVV.

Notes on this clone: Other DNA sequences from this sample encode an identical CDR3 as well. The chain employs TRBV4-1 and TRBJ2-1; D remains ambiguous. The length of the CDR3 is 15 residues. Per germline, CDR1 MGHRA and CDR2 YSYEKL. With 1 base removed from V and 0 bases from J, the gap between germline ends came to 7 bases. The CDR3 nucleotides read TGCGCCAGCAGCCAAGGACTGAGCTCCTACAATGAGCAGTTCTTC. Translation: CASSQGLSSYNEQFF.

The chain joins TRBV9 to TRBJ2-1, with 13 positions matching TRBD2. The CDR3 sequence is 15 residues long. V trimming: 3 bases; J trimming: 8 bases; junction bases outside the gene matches: 5. The germline V gene has CDR1 SGDLS and CDR2 YYNGEE. For the CDR3, the DNA is TGTGCCAGCAGCGCCGGGACTAGCGGGATCCATGAGCAGTTCTTC. This translates into CASSAGTSGIHEQFF.

The chain links TRBV7-9 to TRBJ1-4; tentative D call: TRBD1 (6 bases). Per germline, CDR1 SEHNR and CDR2 FQNEAQ (reference sequence). V lost 5 bases, J lost 5 bases, and 15 bases lay in between. The CDR3 consists of 15 residues. The CDR3: CASSQWDTENEKLFF. CDR3 DNA: TGTGCCAGCAGCCAATGGGACACAGAAAATGAAAAACTGTTTTTT.

Comments on this clone: Other DNA sequences in the sample encode the same CDR3. The chain links TRBV29-1 to TRBJ2-7; 9 positions match TRBD2. With 5 bases clipped from V and 0 bases from J, the junction kept 2 bases outside the gene matches. The germline V gene encodes CDR1 SQVTM and CDR2 ANQGSEA. The CDR3 covers 13 residues. The DNA of the CDR3 is TGCAGCGTTAGACTAGCGGACTCCTACGAGCAGTACTTC. It translates to CSVRLADSYEQYF.

The chain employs TRBV25-1 and TRBJ1-3; tentative D call: TRBD1 (6 bases). V was clipped by 5 bases and J by 5 bases, with 13 bases between them. The germline V gene has CDR1 MGHDK and CDR2 SYGVNS. The CDR3 is 14 amino acids. CDR3 coding DNA: TGTGCCAGCAGTCAAGGGGGGTTTCGAAACACCATATATTTT. It yields the protein CASSQGGFRNTIYF.

This clone was observed a few times. The CDR3 loop is CAISDPTGTANTEAFF. The CDR3 DNA is TGTGCCATCAGTGATCCGACCGGGACAGCGAACACTGAAGCTTTCTTT. The chain couples TRBV10-3 to TRBJ1-1; 7 nucleotides match TRBD1. J gave up 1 base and V 3 bases, and 8 bases lay outside the gene matches. Per germline, CDR1 ENHRY and CDR2 SYGVKD. This CDR3 region has 16 residues.

As for this clone: This CDR3 is also generated by other DNA sequences in the sample. CDR3 sequence reads: CSVEQGAYEQYF. Here the CDR3 DNA reads TGCAGCGTTGAACAGGGGGCGTACGAGCAGTACTTC. The chain links TRBV29-1 to TRBJ2-7; 8 nucleotides line up with TRBD1. The CDR3 has 12 amino acids. The germline CDR1 and CDR2 sequences are SQVTM and ANQGSEA. J gave up 4 bases and V 2 bases, and 1 base lay outside the gene matches.

The sample holds one count of this clone. This sequence joins TRBV5-4 and TRBJ2-1, with D tentatively TRBD1 (6 bases). The CDR3 is 16 amino acids. V was trimmed by 1 base and J by 2 bases, leaving 13 bases between them. The V gene's germline CDR1 is SGHNT and CDR2 YYREEE (reference sequence). CDR3 nucleotides: TGTGCCAGCAGCTTGTTCGACGGGACACCCTACAATGAGCAGTTCTTC. Translated: CASSLFDGTPYNEQFF. Full variable domain (outside the CDR3, taken from reference TRBV5-4 and TRBJ2-1): ETGVTQSPTHLIKTRGQQVTLRCSSQSGHNTVSWYQQALGQGPQFIFQYYREEENGRGNFPPRFSGLQFPNYSSELNVNALELDDSALYLCASSLFDGTPYNEQFFGPGTRLTVL.

The chain couples TRBV6-5 to TRBJ2-7; 7 positions match TRBD1. Looked up from germline, CDR1 is MNHEY and CDR2 is SVGAGI. This CDR3 region has 14 residues. The V gene end was trimmed by 6 bases and the J gene end by 2 bases; junction bases not matched to a gene: 7. The CDR3: CASSLGQEPYEQYF. CDR3 in DNA: TGTGCCAGCAGCCTCGGACAGGAGCCCTACGAGCAGTACTTC.

The chain uses TRBV27 and TRBJ1-2, with TRBD1 matching over 10 bases. This CDR3 has 16 amino acids. The J segment lost 7 bases and the V segment lost 6 bases, leaving 14 bases of the junction unmatched. Germline V CDR1 and CDR2: MNHEY, SMNVEV (reference sequence). The CDR3 here is CASSGQGGLGESGYTF. CDR3 in DNA: TGTGCCAGCAGCGGACAGGGGGGGTTGGGGGAGAGTGGCTACACCTTC.

The chain has TRBV6-5 and TRBJ2-3; 9 positions match TRBD2. This CDR3 has 16 amino acids. With 0 bases clipped from V and 6 bases from J, the junction kept 7 bases outside the gene matches. The V gene's germline CDR1 is MNHEY and CDR2 SVGAGI. The CDR3 is CASSYSLAGRPDTQYF. In DNA form, the CDR3 reads TGTGCCAGCAGTTACTCGCTAGCGGGACGGCCTGATACGCAGTATTTT.

This clone was detected once. CDR3 residues: CASSDDYGAEAFF. CDR3 bases: TGTGCCAGCAGTGATGATTATGGCGCTGAAGCTTTCTTT. The chain has TRBV6-4 and TRBJ1-1; the D is unclear. Germline loops: CDR1 MRHNA, CDR2 SNTAGT. The ends were cut back, 3 bases at V and 6 bases at J, with 11 bases in the middle. The CDR3 length is 13 residues.

The chain couples TRBV5-1 to TRBJ2-2, with TRBD2 identical over 12 bases. J was trimmed by 6 bases and V by 3 bases; bases with no gene match: 3. The length of the CDR3 is 15 residues. Looked up from germline, CDR1 is SGHRS and CDR2 is YFSETQ. The CDR3 protein is CASSSGLAGPGELFF. The CDR3 bases are TGCGCCAGCAGCTCAGGACTAGCGGGACCCGGGGAGCTGTTTTTT.

The chain combines TRBV9 with TRBJ2-7; the match to TRBD1 covers 9 bases. Germline lookup yields CDR1 SGDLS and CDR2 YYNGEE. This CDR3 has 16 residues. Trimming took 5 bases from V and 2 from J; bases not matched to a gene: 11. The CDR3: CASSENPGQGTYEQYF. Here the CDR3 DNA reads TGTGCCAGCAGTGAGAACCCGGGACAGGGAACCTACGAGCAGTACTTC.

The rearrangement links TRBV4-1 to TRBJ2-7; 9 bases align to TRBD1. V trimming: 4 bases; J trimming: 6 bases; junction bases outside the gene matches: 7. The CDR3 length is 14 residues. In germline, CDR1 is MGHRA, CDR2 YSYEKL. This CDR3 is CASSRDRDRGEQYF. The CDR3, as DNA: TGCGCCAGCAGCCGGGACAGGGATAGGGGCGAGCAGTACTTC.

J is TRBJ1-3 and V is TRBV2; D call uncertain. Germline-derived CDR1 and CDR2 are SNHLY and FYNNEI. The CDR3 runs 13 residues. V was pared by 10 bases and J by 1 base, with 11 bases between. CDR3 region: CAKWVLSGNTIYF. The CDR3 bases are TGTGCCAAGTGGGTTTTATCTGGAAACACCATATATTTT.

The rearrangement joins TRBV7-9 to TRBJ2-7; D may be TRBD1 (5 bases). The germline CDR1 and CDR2 sequences are SEHNR and FQNEAQ (reference sequence). The CDR3 contains 13 residues. V dropped 3 bases and J dropped 2 bases, with 8 bases sitting between them. CDR3: CASSLDNTYEQYF. For the CDR3, the DNA is TGTGCCAGCAGCTTGGACAATACCTACGAGCAGTACTTC.

The gene calls are TRBV4-1 and TRBJ2-1; 10 bases fit TRBD2. Germline CDR1 is MGHRA and CDR2 is YSYEKL. J gave up 9 bases and V 3 bases, and 11 bases lay outside the gene matches. This CDR3 region has 16 residues. The CDR3 loop is CASSHRHAGLASEQFF. The CDR3, as DNA: TGCGCCAGCAGCCATCGACATGCGGGACTAGCGAGTGAGCAGTTCTTC.

This clone occurred once. The gene calls are TRBV4-2 and TRBJ1-2; D perhaps matches TRBD1 (5 bases). The CDR3 is 15 residues long. The V end lost 0 bases, the J end lost 4 bases, and 12 bases lay between the germline ends. Germline CDR1 and CDR2: LGHNA and YNFKEQ. In DNA form, the CDR3 reads TGTGCCAGCAGCCAAGAACAGGCTGGGGGCTATGGCTACACCTTC. Translating it yields CASSQEQAGGYGYTF.

The V call is TRBV5-8, the J call TRBJ2-1; D may be TRBD2 (5 bases). The CDR3 spans 13 residues. Germline V CDR1 and CDR2: SGHTS, YDEGEE. V was cut by 6 bases and J by 5 bases, with 12 bases left in between. This chain's CDR3 is CASKRRTDNEQFF. The CDR3 nucleotides read TGTGCCAGCAAGCGGAGAACAGACAATGAGCAGTTCTTC.

The rearrangement joins TRBV7-6 to TRBJ2-3; D remains ambiguous. The germline gives CDR1 SGHVS, CDR2 FNYEAQ. CDR3 length: 14 residues. Trimming took off 3 bases at V and 2 bases at J, with 9 bases between the two ends. The CDR3 loop reads CASSLWSNTDTQYF. The CDR3 nucleotides are TGTGCCAGCAGCTTGTGGAGTAACACAGATACGCAGTATTTT. The full variable domain, with the rest looked up from reference TRBV7-6 and TRBJ2-3, is GAGVSQSPRYKVTKRGQDVALRCDPISGHVSLYWYRQALGQGPEFLTYFNYEAQQDKSGLPNDRFSAERPEGSISTLTIQRTEQRDSAMYRCASSLWSNTDTQYFGPGTRLTVL.